This TCR beta chain was identified during a study of blood T cell repertoires in COVID-19. Study information: COVID-19 samples from acute and convalescent phases originated in the United States, Italy and Spain. Sources were T cells, B-cell-depleted T cells, or PBMCs; the material itself was cDNA or gDNA.

This clone was counted only a few times. In the authors' workflow: Amplification of reference gene primers provided the estimated nucleated cell counts. The assay was immunoSEQ multiplex PCR, and TCRdb's table has in-frame clones only and misses some. That table furnishes V, J and clone size, whereas the DNA furnished D and trimming. Of around 200,000 clones in the sample, roughly nine tenths were seen once. The germline V gene has CDR1 MNHEY and CDR2 SVGEGT. V gave up 0 bases and J gave up 2 bases; unmatched junction bases: 3. This CDR3 region has 16 residues. The sequence came from a man in his 70s with active or convalescent COVID-19. This chain links TRBV6-2 or TRBV6-3 with TRBJ1-5, with 8 nucleotides matching TRBD1. What was sequenced was peripheral blood. CDR3 region: CASSYSDRAGNQPQHF. The CDR3 DNA is TGTGCCAGCAGTTACTCGGACAGGGCCGGCAATCAGCCCCAGCATTTT.